Here is one T cell receptor (beta chain) with its context. Its antigen is unknown. The data originate from a study of cytomegalovirus exposure and HLA in healthy donors. Study-wide results and caveats: Several top significant clusters appeared, in a later analysis, to be linked to common viral pathogens. CMV serostatus alone was available as immune exposure information.

PCR employed 60 Vbeta and 13 Jbeta primers. Sequencing was performed with immunoSEQ multiplex PCR; in TCRdb, only in-frame clones are kept and a portion is missing. This sample's table has approximately 140,000 clones. Sequencing was performed on PBMCs. This sequence was found in a man aged 40-49 years in good health and CMV-seronegative.

CDR3 nucleotides: TGTGCCAGCACCCTAGCGGGACAGGGGTGGCACGAGCAGTACTTC. As protein: CASTLAGQGWHEQYF. The chain has TRBV6-5 and TRBJ2-5, with D perhaps matching TRBD1 (10 bases). The tail of the sequence fits TRBJ2-7 better, so the J call may be wrong. This CDR3 spans 15 amino acids. The germline V gene has CDR1 MNHEY and CDR2 SVGAGI.